These T cell receptor beta chains were read from a single sample in a study of T cells in localized non-small cell lung cancer. Profiling relied on immunoSEQ multiplex PCR, and the TCRdb table lists in-frame clones only, not all of them. The data contain over 8,500 clones, approximately 81% of them singletons. Sequenced here: peripheral blood, sampled before any cancer treatment. These receptors originate from a male donor aged 60 or over with stage III lung adenocarcinoma. Each CDR3 is given with its conserved first and last residue.

j_gene,v_gene,CDR3aa
TRBJ1-1,TRBV29-1,CSPTRGAGDTEAFF
TRBJ2-1,TRBV18,CASSPTGTSGYEQFF
TRBJ2-7,TRBV27,CASRIAGGGTYEQYF
TRBJ2-4,TRBV28,CASSSWEGAKNIQYF
TRBJ2-7,TRBV11-2,CASSILEALAGGTYEQYF
TRBJ2-5,TRBV7-3,CASSPTGVQETQYF
TRBJ1-1,TRBV28,CASILVGTPAFF
TRBJ1-5,TRBV28,CASSKGTEFNQPQHF
TRBJ2-7,TRBV5-4,CASSGNLRGYEQYF
TRBJ2-7,TRBV2,CASIVTDGYEQYF
TRBJ1-1,TRBV11-1,CASSLSGRKTEAFF
TRBJ2-2,TRBV6-6,CASSSRQGSKGELFF
TRBJ2-1,TRBV5-1,CASSLGDRGWNEQFF
TRBJ2-3,TRBV19,CASSRLVGDTQYF
TRBJ1-1,TRBV4-1,CASSQDSARGTEAFF
TRBJ1-2,TRBV29-1,CSAGDWGDYGYTF
TRBJ2-7,TRBV28,CASSLDREYEQYF
TRBJ2-5,TRBV5-1,CASRVTQETQYF
TRBJ2-1,TRBV11-2,CASSLALVAHNEQFF
TRBJ2-2,TRBV7-6,CASSPGGGGTGELFF
TRBJ1-4,TRBV4-2,CASSQDYRTTNEKLFF
TRBJ2-1,TRBV15,CATSRDGSPYNEQFF
TRBJ1-5,TRBV6-5,CASSPKYSNQPQHF
TRBJ1-6,TRBV4-1,CASSQDPPGTAGNSPLHF
TRBJ2-5,TRBV5-1,CASSFTNKETQYF
TRBJ2-3,TRBV28,CASSLTQGAASTDTQYF
TRBJ2-7,TRBV5-1,CASSLVQGPYEQYF
TRBJ2-5,TRBV2,CASSEGETQYF
TRBJ2-7,TRBV6-5,CASTRDTSSYEQYF
TRBJ1-3,TRBV28,CASSSSGGGGGNTIYF
TRBJ2-2,TRBV9,CASSVVDYQMGTGELFF